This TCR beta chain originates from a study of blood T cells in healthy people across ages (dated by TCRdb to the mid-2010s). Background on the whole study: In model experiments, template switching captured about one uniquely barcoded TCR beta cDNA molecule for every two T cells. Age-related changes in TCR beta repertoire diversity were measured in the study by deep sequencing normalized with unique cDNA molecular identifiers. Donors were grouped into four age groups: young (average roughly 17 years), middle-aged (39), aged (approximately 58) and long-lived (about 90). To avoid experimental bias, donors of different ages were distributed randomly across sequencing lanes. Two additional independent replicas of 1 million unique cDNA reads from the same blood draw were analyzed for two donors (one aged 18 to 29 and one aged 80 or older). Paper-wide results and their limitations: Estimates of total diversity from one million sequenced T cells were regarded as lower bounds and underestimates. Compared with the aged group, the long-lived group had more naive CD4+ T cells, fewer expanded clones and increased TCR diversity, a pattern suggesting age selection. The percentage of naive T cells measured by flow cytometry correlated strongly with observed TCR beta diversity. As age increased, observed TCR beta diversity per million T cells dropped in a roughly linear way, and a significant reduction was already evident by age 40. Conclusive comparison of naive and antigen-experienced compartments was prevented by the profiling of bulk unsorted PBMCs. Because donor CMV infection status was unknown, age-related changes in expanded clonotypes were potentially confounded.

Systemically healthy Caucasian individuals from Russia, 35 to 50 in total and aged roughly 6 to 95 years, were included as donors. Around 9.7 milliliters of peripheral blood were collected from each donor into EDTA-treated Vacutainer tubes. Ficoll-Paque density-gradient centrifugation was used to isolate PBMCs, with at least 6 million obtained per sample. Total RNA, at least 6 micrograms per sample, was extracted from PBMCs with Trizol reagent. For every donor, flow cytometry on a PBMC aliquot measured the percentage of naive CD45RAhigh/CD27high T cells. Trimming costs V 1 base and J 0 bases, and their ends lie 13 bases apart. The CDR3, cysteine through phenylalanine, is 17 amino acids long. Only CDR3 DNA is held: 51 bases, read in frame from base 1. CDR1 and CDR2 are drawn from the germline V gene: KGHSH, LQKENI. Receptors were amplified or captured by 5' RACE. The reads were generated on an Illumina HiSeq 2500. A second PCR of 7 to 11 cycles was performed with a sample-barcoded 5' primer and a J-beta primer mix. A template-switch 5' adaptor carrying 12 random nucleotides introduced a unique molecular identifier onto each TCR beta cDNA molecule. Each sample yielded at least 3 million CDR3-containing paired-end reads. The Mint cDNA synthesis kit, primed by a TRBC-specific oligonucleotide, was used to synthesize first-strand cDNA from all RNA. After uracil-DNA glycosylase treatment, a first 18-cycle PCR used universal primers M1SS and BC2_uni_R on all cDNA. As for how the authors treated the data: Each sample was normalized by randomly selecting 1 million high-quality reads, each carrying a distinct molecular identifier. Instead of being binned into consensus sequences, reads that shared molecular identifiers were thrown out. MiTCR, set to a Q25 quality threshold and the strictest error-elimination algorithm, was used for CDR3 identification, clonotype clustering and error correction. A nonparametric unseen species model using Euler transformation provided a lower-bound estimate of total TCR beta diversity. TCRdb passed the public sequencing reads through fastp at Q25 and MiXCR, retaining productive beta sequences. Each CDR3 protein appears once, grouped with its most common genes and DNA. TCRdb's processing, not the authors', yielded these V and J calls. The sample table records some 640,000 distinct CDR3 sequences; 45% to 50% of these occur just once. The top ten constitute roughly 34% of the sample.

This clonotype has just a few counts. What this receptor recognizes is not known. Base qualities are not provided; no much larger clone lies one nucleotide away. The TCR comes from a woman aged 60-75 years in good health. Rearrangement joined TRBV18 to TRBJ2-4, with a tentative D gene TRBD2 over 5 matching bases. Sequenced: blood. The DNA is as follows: TGTGCCAGCTCACCACAAAACATAGGACTAGCCAAAAACATTCAGTACTTC. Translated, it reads CASSPQNIGLAKNIQYF.